Following are 27 T cell receptor beta chains from one sample sequenced in a study of cytomegalovirus exposure and HLA in healthy donors. The PCR ran on 60 Vbeta and 13 Jbeta primers. The protocol was immunoSEQ multiplex PCR, while the TCRdb copy is restricted to in-frame clones and leaves out a portion. This table holds 150,000 to 200,000 clones, 80% found once. Source material: PBMCs. These receptors were taken from a woman between 50 and 59 years old in good health and CMV-seronegative.

This sequence joins TRBV7-6 and TRBJ1-6; perhaps TRBD1 as D (5 bases). Germline values: CDR1 SGHVS, CDR2 FNYEAQ. V was cut by 5 bases and J by 11 bases, with 13 bases left in between. This CDR3 is 13 amino acids long. The DNA of the CDR3 is TGTGCCAGCAGCCCAGGGCTGGGAACACCCCTCCACTTT. Protein product: CASSPGLGTPLHF.

The V and J genes are TRBV7-2 and TRBJ1-4; 8 bases are a match to TRBD1. V lost 2 bases, J lost 3 bases, and 5 bases stayed unmatched. This CDR3 contains 16 residues. CDR1 and CDR2 (germline): SGHTA, FQGNSA. Written as DNA, the CDR3 is TGTGCCAGCAGCTTACAGGGGGCGAGGTCTAATGAAAAACTGTTTTTT. This sequence encodes CASSLQGARSNEKLFF.

J is TRBJ1-1 and V is TRBV28, with unresolved D. Per germline, CDR1 MDHEN and CDR2 SYDVKM. The CDR3 has 11 amino acids. Trimming removed 9 bases at V and 0 bases at J, with 5 bases between. The CDR3 loop reads CASWLNTEAFF. CDR3 in DNA: TGTGCCAGTTGGCTGAACACTGAAGCTTTCTTT.

V and J are TRBV28 and TRBJ1-1; possibly TRBD1 for D (6 bases). CDR1 is MDHEN and CDR2 is SYDVKM in the germline V gene. Trimming took 4 bases from V and 11 from J, leaving 26 bases between them. The CDR3 runs 16 residues. CDR3 nucleotide sequence: TGTGCCAGCAGTTCAACCACCCTGGACAGCCAGAGCTGGGCTTTCTTT. This codes for CASSSTTLDSQSWAFF.

This chain joins TRBV19 and TRBJ2-1; 8 positions match TRBD1. This CDR3 spans 16 amino acids. V lost 3 bases to trimming and J lost 3 bases; unmatched junction nucleotides: 7. Germline V lookup: CDR1 LNHDA, CDR2 SQIVND (reference sequence). The CDR3 sequence: CASSILTGVNYNEQFF. The CDR3 DNA is TGTGCCAGTAGTATTCTGACAGGGGTAAACTACAATGAGCAGTTCTTC.

CDR3 in DNA: TGTGCCAGTGATCGGGGGGGGGCAGAAGAAAAACTGTTTTTT. It is translated as CASDRGGAEEKLFF. The chain employs TRBV19 and TRBJ1-4, with D maybe TRBD1 (6 bases). CDR1 and CDR2 (germline): LNHDA, SQIVND (reference sequence). The V gene lost 8 bases and the J gene lost 8 bases, with 18 bases spanning the gap. The CDR3 loop spans 14 amino acids. The entire variable domain, with the rest obtained from reference TRBV19 and TRBJ1-4, is as follows: DGGITQSPKYLFRKEGQNVTLSCEQNLNHDAMYWYRQDPGQGLRLIYYSQIVNDFQKGDIAEGYSVSREKKESFPLTVTSAQKNPTAFYLCASDRGGAEEKLFFGSGTQLSVL.

The rearrangement joins TRBV5-1 to TRBJ2-1; 11 bases align to TRBD2. The CDR3 runs 16 residues. V trimming: 0 bases; J trimming: 3 bases; junction bases outside the gene matches: 2. Looked up from germline, CDR1 is SGHRS and CDR2 is YFSETQ. The chain's CDR3 is CASSLAGTSGYNEQFF. The CDR3 nucleotides read TGCGCCAGCAGCTTGGCCGGGACTAGCGGCTACAATGAGCAGTTCTTC.

This chain links TRBV18 with TRBJ1-2; 7 nucleotides agree with TRBD1. The CDR3 covers 14 residues. The V segment lost 2 bases and the J segment 5 bases; nucleotides outside the gene matches: 5. In germline, CDR1 is KGHSH, CDR2 LQKENI. The CDR3 DNA reads TGTGCCAGCTCACCAATAGGGACAGATTATGGCTACACCTTC. Encoded protein: CASSPIGTDYGYTF.

V is TRBV9 and J is TRBJ2-7, with 12 bases fitting TRBD2. J gave up 6 bases and V 3 bases, and 7 bases lay outside the gene matches. CDR3 length: 15 residues. Per the germline V gene, CDR1 is SGDLS and CDR2 is YYNGEE. CDR3 coding DNA: TGTGCCAGCAGCGCCGGACTAGCGGGATCGCTCGAGCAGTACTTC. Translated, it gives CASSAGLAGSLEQYF.

CDR3 amino acids: CASRGDGAVDEQYF. The CDR3 nucleotides are TGTGCCAGCCGCGGGGACGGGGCCGTTGACGAGCAGTACTTC. The chain links TRBV27 to TRBJ2-7; tentatively, D is TRBD2 (6 bases). Germline-derived CDR1 and CDR2 are MNHEY and SMNVEV (reference sequence). V gave up 8 bases and J gave up 5 bases, with 19 bases separating them. This CDR3 spans 14 amino acids.

As to this clone: The CDR3 does not close with the conserved phenylalanine or tryptophan, likely indicating a read error. This chain joins TRBV6-1 and TRBJ1-6; D remains unclear. This CDR3 spans 11 amino acids. Germline values: CDR1 MNHNS, CDR2 SASEGT. The V gene lost 5 bases and the J gene lost 11 bases, with 7 bases spanning the gap. The CDR3 protein is CASSLAAPLHL. The CDR3, as DNA: TGTGCCAGCAGTCTGGCGGCACCCCTCCACCTT.

This chain uses TRBV4-3 with TRBJ1-1; 8 bases align to TRBD1. The trim removed 4 bases at V and 1 base at J, leaving 5 bases unmatched. The CDR3 consists of 15 residues. Germline-derived CDR1 and CDR2 are LGHNA and YSLEER. In DNA form, the CDR3 reads TGCGCCAGCAGCCGATTAGACAGGGGGAACACTGAAGCTTTCTTT. Protein: CASSRLDRGNTEAFF.

V gene TRBV6-5 combines with J gene TRBJ1-2, with TRBD1 identical over 8 bases. This CDR3 has 14 residues. Germline trimming cut 6 bases from V and 1 base from J; bases unmatched to any gene: 4. Germline V lookup: CDR1 MNHEY, CDR2 SVGAGI. The CDR3 DNA follows: TGTGCCAGCAGCAGGACAGGGAATAACTATGGCTACACCTTC. Amino acids: CASSRTGNNYGYTF.

A single count supports this clone. The V and J genes are TRBV27 and TRBJ2-7; 7 bases map to TRBD1. The CDR3 loop spans 17 amino acids. Germline-derived CDR1 and CDR2 are MNHEY and SMNVEV (reference sequence). The V and J ends lost 5 bases and 6 bases, in that order; junction bases with no gene match: 19. The chain's CDR3 is CASSLARSLQGTGEQYF. For the CDR3, the DNA is TGTGCCAGCAGTCTAGCCCGGTCCCTACAGGGGACGGGCGAGCAGTACTTC.

J is TRBJ2-1 and V is TRBV9, with TRBD1 as a possible D gene (6 bases). The CDR3 is made up of 17 amino acids. The germline V and J ends were trimmed by 3 bases and 4 bases, with 20 bases remaining between them. Germline assignment: CDR1 SGDLS and CDR2 YYNGEE. The CDR3 nucleotides read TGTGCCAGCAGCGCCCGACAGGAGAGCAGAAAATACAATGAGCAGTTCTTC. This sequence encodes CASSARQESRKYNEQFF. The variable domain in full, completed from reference TRBV9 and TRBJ2-1, reads DSGVTQTPKHLITATGQRVTLRCSPRSGDLSVYWYQQSLDQGLQFLIQYYNGEERAKGNILERFSAQQFPDLHSELNLSSLELGDSALYFCASSARQESRKYNEQFFGPGTRLTVL.

V gene TRBV28 combines with J gene TRBJ2-7; 9 bases line up with TRBD1. Losses at the gene ends were 5 bases for V and 2 bases for J; bases not matched to a gene: 7. Germline CDR1 MDHEN, CDR2 SYDVKM. This CDR3 has 15 residues. The CDR3 loop reads CASSGSGTGPYEQYF. CDR3 in DNA: TGTGCCAGCAGTGGCTCCGGGACAGGGCCCTACGAGCAGTACTTC.

The rearrangement links TRBV5-1 to TRBJ2-5; 10 positions agree with TRBD2. The J segment lost 4 bases and the V segment lost 0 bases, leaving 12 bases of the junction unmatched. The CDR3 length is 18 residues. Germline V CDR1 and CDR2: SGHRS, YFSETQ. Written as DNA, the CDR3 is TGCGCCAGCAGCTTGGCCTCAAGCGGGGGGGCCTCAAGAGAGACCCAGTACTTC. As protein: CASSLASSGGASRETQYF. Looking up the rest from reference TRBV5-1 and TRBJ2-5 gives the full variable domain: KAGVTQTPRYLIKTRGQQVTLSCSPISGHRSVSWYQQTPGQGLQFLFEYFSETQRNKGNFPGRFSGRQFSNSRSEMNVSTLELGDSALYLCASSLASSGGASRETQYFGPGTRLLVL.

V is TRBV6-5 and J is TRBJ2-1; the match to TRBD2 covers 8 bases. Looked up from germline, CDR1 is MNHEY and CDR2 is SVGAGI. The V gene end was trimmed by 5 bases and the J gene end by 7 bases; junction bases not matched to a gene: 7. This CDR3 is 14 amino acids long. The CDR3 sequence is CASSNSGMGNEQFF. CDR3 DNA: TGTGCCAGCAGTAATAGCGGGATGGGAAATGAGCAGTTCTTC.

The chain employs TRBV28 and TRBJ2-3; perhaps TRBD2 as D (6 bases). With 1 base removed from V and 6 bases from J, the gap between germline ends came to 17 bases. The length of the CDR3 is 16 residues. Germline-derived CDR1 and CDR2 are MDHEN and SYDVKM. In DNA form, the CDR3 reads TGTGCCAGCAGTTTATACGCCCCGACTAGTGCGGATACGCAGTATTTT. Amino acid sequence: CASSLYAPTSADTQYF.

The chain uses TRBV27 and TRBJ1-4; 10 bases fit TRBD1. The junction had 6 bases not matched to a gene; V was cut back by 3 bases and J by 5 bases. CDR1 and CDR2 from the germline V gene are MNHEY and SMNVEV (reference sequence). The CDR3 has 16 residues. Written as DNA, the CDR3 is TGTGCCAGCAGTTTTATTCCGGGACAGGGGAATGAAAAACTGTTTTTT. This sequence encodes CASSFIPGQGNEKLFF.

This clone was picked up a small number of times. This sequence joins TRBV4-3 and TRBJ1-1; D might be TRBD1 (5 bases). The ends were cut back, 3 bases at V and 4 bases at J, with 12 bases in the middle. Per the germline V gene, CDR1 is LGHNA and CDR2 is YSLEER. The CDR3 runs 14 residues. Written as DNA, the CDR3 is TGCGCCAGCAGCCATCTAGGGGTGGGCACTGAAGCTTTCTTT. Translated, it gives CASSHLGVGTEAFF.

DNA for the CDR3: TGTGCCAGCAGCTGGGGACTAGCGGGGGGCAAGACAGATACGCAGTATTTT. It codes for CASSWGLAGGKTDTQYF. V gene TRBV5-4 combines with J gene TRBJ2-3; 15 positions match TRBD2. CDR3 length: 17 residues. J was trimmed by 3 bases and V by 3 bases; bases with no gene match: 5. The V gene's germline CDR1 is SGHNT and CDR2 YYREEE (reference sequence).

In nucleotides, the CDR3 is TGTGCCAGCAGCTATCCCTATTCGGGACAGGGGGCCCTCAACTATGGCTACACCTTC. This encodes CASSYPYSGQGALNYGYTF. This chain connects TRBV5-6 to TRBJ1-2, with 12 bases lining up with TRBD1. This CDR3 is 19 amino acids long. V lost 3 bases to trimming and J lost 2 bases; unmatched junction nucleotides: 14. Germline CDR1 SGHDT, CDR2 YYEEEE.

V usage is TRBV9 and J usage is TRBJ2-7; 8 bases map to TRBD2. Germline trimming cut 6 bases from V and 6 bases from J; bases unmatched to any gene: 8. The V gene's germline CDR1 is SGDLS and CDR2 YYNGEE. The CDR3 is 13 residues long. The CDR3 spells CASNREGSGEQYF. The CDR3 DNA reads TGTGCCAGCAACCGGGAGGGGTCGGGCGAGCAGTACTTC.

The rearrangement uses TRBV5-1 and TRBJ2-7, with D perhaps TRBD2 (6 bases). Between the trimmed V and J ends, which lost 2 bases and 3 bases, there was a span of 12 bases. Germline CDR1 is SGHRS and CDR2 is YFSETQ. This CDR3 is 14 amino acids long. The CDR3 region has the DNA TGCGCCAGCAGCTTCGGGACTTCCCACTACGAGCAGTACTTC. Protein product: CASSFGTSHYEQYF.

The rearrangement uses TRBV19 and TRBJ1-1; possible D gene TRBD1, 6 bases. The germline V gene has CDR1 LNHDA and CDR2 SQIVND (reference sequence). The CDR3 sequence is 15 residues long. V was cut by 5 bases and J by 0 bases, with 13 bases left in between. The CDR3 nucleotides are TGTGCCAGTAGTCGCTCAGGGACAATGAACACTGAAGCTTTCTTT. It yields the protein CASSRSGTMNTEAFF. Using reference TRBV19 and TRBJ1-1 for the parts outside the CDR3, the full variable domain is DGGITQSPKYLFRKEGQNVTLSCEQNLNHDAMYWYRQDPGQGLRLIYYSQIVNDFQKGDIAEGYSVSREKKESFPLTVTSAQKNPTAFYLCASSRSGTMNTEAFFGQGTRLTVV.

The chain links TRBV6-5 to TRBJ1-5; D is unclear. The CDR3 contains 15 residues. Germline V gene lookup returns CDR1 MNHEY and CDR2 SVGAGI. V lost 6 bases and J 0 bases, leaving 12 bases between the germline ends. Here the CDR3 reads CASRATPVSNQPQHF. DNA for the CDR3: TGTGCCAGCAGGGCAACACCCGTTAGCAATCAGCCCCAGCATTTT.